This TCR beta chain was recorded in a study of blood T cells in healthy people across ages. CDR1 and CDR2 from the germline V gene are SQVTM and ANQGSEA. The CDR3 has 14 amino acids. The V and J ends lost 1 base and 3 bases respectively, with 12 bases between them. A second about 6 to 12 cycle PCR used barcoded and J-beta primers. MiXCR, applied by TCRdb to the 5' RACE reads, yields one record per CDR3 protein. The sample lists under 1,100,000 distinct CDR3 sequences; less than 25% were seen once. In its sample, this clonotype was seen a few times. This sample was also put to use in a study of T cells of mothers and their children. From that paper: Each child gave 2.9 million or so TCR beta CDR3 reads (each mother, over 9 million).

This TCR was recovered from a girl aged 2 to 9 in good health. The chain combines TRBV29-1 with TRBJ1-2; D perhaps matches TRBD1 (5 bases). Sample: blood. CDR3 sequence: CSVEVVDSDYGYTF. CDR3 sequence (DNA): TGCAGCGTTGAAGTCGTAGACAGTGACTATGGCTACACCTTC.